Listed below are T cell receptor beta chains from one sample, sequenced in a study of blood T cell repertoires in COVID-19. The data were produced by immunoSEQ multiplex PCR, yet TCRdb's version contains in-frame clones alone and is incomplete. Here the sample spans about 380,000 clones, roughly 86% being singletons. The specimen was peripheral blood. Source of these receptors: a human donor with acute or convalescent COVID-19. The donor label of this sample is uncertain. CDR3s include the opening cysteine and the closing phenylalanine or tryptophan. Fields, in order: clone size, CDR3 length, J gene, V gene, D gene, CDR3 DNA, CDR3 protein. D genes are given only for firm matches. Size tells how often a clone was seen (once, few, many) or the class of an expanded clone, and some rows leave it out.

>NA|13|TRBJ2-7|TRBV28|NA
TGTGCCAGCAGTGCGGGACTGCTATACGAGCAGTACTTC
CASSAGLLYEQYF
>NA|14|TRBJ1-2|TRBV7-9|NA
TGTGCCAGCAGCGCATCAGGGACATCGGGCGGCTACACCTTC
CASSASGTSGGYTF
>NA|13|TRBJ2-5|TRBV18|NA
TGTGCCAGCTCACCTACTAGCCAGGAGACCCAGTACTTC
CASSPTSQETQYF
>NA|12|TRBJ2-1|TRBV7-8|NA
TGTGCCAGCAGCTTATTCGGGGGTGAGCAGTTCTTC
CASSLFGGEQFF
>NA|14|TRBJ1-4|TRBV19|NA
TGTGCCAGTAGTTCACAATCGTCGGGAGAAAAACTGTTTTTT
CASSSQSSGEKLFF
>NA|14|TRBJ2-4|TRBV2|NA
TGTGCCAGCAGTAAATTAGCGGTTGGGGACATTCAGTACTTC
CASSKLAVGDIQYF
>NA|14|TRBJ1-5|TRBV18|TRBD1
TGTGCCAGCTCACAGGGACAGGGCTATCAGCCCCAGCATTTT
CASSQGQGYQPQHF
>once|14|TRBJ1-3|TRBV2|NA
TGTGCCAGCAGTCCACAGGGAGGGGGAAACACCATATATTTT
CASSPQGGGNTIYF
>NA|19|TRBJ2-1|TRBV19|NA
TGTGCCAGTAGTATAGATAAGCGAACGGCTTGGCTTTCCTACAATGAGCAGTTCTTC
CASSIDKRTAWLSYNEQFF
>NA|15|TRBJ1-1|TRBV2|NA
TGTGCCAGCAGTTTTCGCAGGGGCACGAACACTGAAGCTTTCTTT
CASSFRRGTNTEAFF
>NA|15|TRBJ1-5|TRBV2|NA
TGTGCCAGCAGTATCTTACAGGGTCAGGATCAGCCCCAGCATTTT
CASSILQGQDQPQHF
>NA|15|TRBJ1-4|TRBV5-5|NA
TGTGCCAGCAGCTTGGGTTCCAGGGTCGGTGAAAAACTGTTTTTT
CASSLGSRVGEKLFF
>NA|13|TRBJ2-4|TRBV7-9|NA
TGTGCCAGCAGCCTTTGGACAGAAAACATTCAGTACTTC
CASSLWTENIQYF
>NA|14|TRBJ2-5|TRBV9|TRBD2
TGTGCCAGCAGCGAGACTAGCCCCCCGGAGACCCAGTACTTC
CASSETSPPETQYF
>NA|16|TRBJ1-5|TRBV5-8|TRBD1
TGTGCCAGCAGCTACGATGGACAGGGGAATAGTCAGCCCCAGCATTTT
CASSYDGQGNSQPQHF
>NA|17|TRBJ2-1|TRBV5-6|TRBD1
TGTGCCAGCAGCGGCATTTATGTGGGGACAGGTAACAATGAGCAGTTCTTC
CASSGIYVGTGNNEQFF
>NA|15|TRBJ2-1|TRBV19|TRBD1
TGTGCCAGTAGTCCCCGGGACAGGGGTTTCAATGAGCAGTTCTTC
CASSPRDRGFNEQFF
>NA|17|TRBJ2-3|TRBV5-1|TRBD2
TGCGCCAGCAGCTTGGGCGCCTCTAGCGGGAGAACAGATACGCAGTATTTT
CASSLGASSGRTDTQYF
>NA|14|TRBJ1-1|TRBV28|NA
TGTGCCAGCAGTTTACCGGGGATCGTCACTGAAGCTTTCTTT
CASSLPGIVTEAFF
>NA|15|TRBJ2-7|TRBV5-1|NA
TGCGCCAGCAGCTTGCGACCCGGGGGAGTCGACGAGCAGTACTTC
CASSLRPGGVDEQYF
>once|13|TRBJ2-7|TRBV27|TRBD1
TGTGCCAGCAGTATGACAGGGTTGGACGAGCAGTACTTC
CASSMTGLDEQYF
>NA|15|TRBJ1-6|TRBV2|NA
TGTGCCAGCAGGGAGAGACAGGCGAATAATTCACCCCTCCACTTT
CASRERQANNSPLHF
>once|14|TRBJ2-1|TRBV10-1|TRBD2
TGCGCCAGCAGCGAAAGCGGGAGTCACAATGAGCAGTTCTTC
CASSESGSHNEQFF
>many|15|TRBJ1-6|TRBV7-8|TRBD1
TGTGCCAGCAGCTTAAACGGACAGGGGTGGGTACCCCTCCACTTT
CASSLNGQGWVPLHF
>NA|14|TRBJ2-5|TRBV9|NA
TGTGCCAGCAGCGTAGGTGTGAGTGAGGAGACCCAGTACTTC
CASSVGVSEETQYF
>NA|15|TRBJ2-7|TRBV20-1|TRBD2
TGCAGTGCTAGTCGGACTAGCGGGGGTCAACACGAGCAGTACTTC
CSASRTSGGQHEQYF
>NA|15|TRBJ1-5|TRBV6-5|NA
TGTGCCAGCAGGGCGGAGGGGAAAGGCAATCAGCCCCAGCATTTT
CASRAEGKGNQPQHF